This T cell receptor (beta chain) originates from a study of CD8 T cells in Susac syndrome. Whole-study findings and limits: The study conceded that relatively few individuals underwent its TCR sequencing and HLA analysis.

In the multiple sclerosis control group, patients were treatment-naive and had stable or active relapsing-remitting disease. FACS was used to enrich TEMRA cells, whereas the CD8+ and CD4+ T cells were obtained by negative isolation. Random hexamers were used to reverse transcribe about 0.5 to 1 ug of RNA. It was immunoSEQ multiplex PCR that amplified TCR beta CDR3 across 54 Vbeta and 13 Jbeta. TCRdb re-called the immunoSEQ multiplex PCR reads with MiXCR, one entry per CDR3 protein. In the table there are around 130,000 distinct CDR3 sequences, over 75% of which are singletons. Turning to this clonotype: Its target is not known.

Trimming cost V 4 bases and J 6 bases; bases outside gene matches: 8. The CDR3 covers 15 residues. Germline V gene lookup returns CDR1 SEHNR and CDR2 FQNEAQ (reference sequence). The clonotype was recovered from a human donor with multiple sclerosis. The chain combines TRBV7-9 with TRBJ1-1, with 10 bases lining up with TRBD1. The sequenced sample was CD8+ T cells from PBMCs. The CDR3 bases are TGTGCCAGCAGCTCCTCGGGACAGGGGACCCCTGAAGCTTTCTTT. Protein product: CASSSSGQGTPEAFF.